Below, one T cell receptor beta chain is given with its context. In the authors' methods: The authors estimated nucleated cell counts from reference gene primer amplification. The table came from immunoSEQ multiplex PCR; TCRdb's copy has only in-frame clones and leaves some out. The D gene and trimming were derived from the DNA, and the V and J assignments and clone size from that table. Of fewer than 300,000 clones in the sample, about 85% are singletons; the top ten hold roughly 2.6%. This entry comes from a study of blood T cell repertoires in COVID-19. Recruitment covered roughly 24 US areas and drew participants whose ages spanned about 18 to 100 years. Recovered Cohort 3 donors showed two negative PCRs, clearance, or symptom resolution. Trimming cost V 5 bases and J 1 base, with 11 bases left between them. This CDR3 has 14 residues. Germline-derived CDR1 and CDR2 are SNHLY and FYNNEI.

V usage is TRBV2 and J usage is TRBJ1-1; tentative D call: TRBD1 (5 bases). This clonotype originated in a woman aged 45-59 years who had recovered from COVID-19. Sequencing was done on a sample of PBMCs or T cells enriched from blood (not recorded which). CDR3 nucleotides: TGTGCCAGCAGTTCACAGGAGCCGAACACTGAAGCTTTCTTT. Translating gives CASSSQEPNTEAFF.